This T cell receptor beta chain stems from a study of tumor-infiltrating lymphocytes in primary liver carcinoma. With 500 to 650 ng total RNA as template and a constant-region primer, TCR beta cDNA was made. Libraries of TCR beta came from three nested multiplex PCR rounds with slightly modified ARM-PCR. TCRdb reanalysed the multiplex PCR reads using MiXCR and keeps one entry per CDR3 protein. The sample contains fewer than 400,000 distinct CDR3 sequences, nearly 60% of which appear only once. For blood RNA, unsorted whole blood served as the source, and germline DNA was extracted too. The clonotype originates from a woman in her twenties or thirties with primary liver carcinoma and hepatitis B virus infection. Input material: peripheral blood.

The CDR3 DNA reads as TGTGCCAGCAGGGTCGGGATAGGGACCGAAAAGGCTTTCTTT. This translates into CASRVGIGTEKAFF. The chain has TRBV5-4 and TRBJ1-1; tentatively, D is TRBD1 (5 bases). V lost 5 bases and J 11 bases, leaving 22 bases between the germline ends. CDR1 and CDR2 (germline): SGHNT, YYREEE (reference sequence). The CDR3 has 14 residues. Variable domain in full (rest from reference TRBV5-4 and TRBJ1-1): ETGVTQSPTHLIKTRGQQVTLRCSSQSGHNTVSWYQQALGQGPQFIFQYYREEENGRGNFPPRFSGLQFPNYSSELNVNALELDDSALYLCASRVGIGTEKAFFGQGTRLTVV.